The rows below give T cell receptor beta chains drawn from one sample of a study of shared clonotypes between healthy human individuals. Clones were read by immunoSEQ multiplex PCR, and TCRdb kept only the in-frame ones, dropping some. The repertoire holds more than 2 million clones, with over 85% as singletons. Sequencing was performed on naive CD4+ T cells sorted from blood. These receptors were taken from a man between 18 and 29 years old in good health. Both conserved end residues are part of each CDR3. The D gene is left open where the match is weak. Clone size is shown for a subset of rows, as once, few, many or a class of expanded clone.

j_gene,v_gene,abundance,d_gene,CDR3aa,CDR3nt
TRBJ2-7,TRBV2,-,TRBD1,CAGGQGAYEQYF,TGTGCCGGAGGACAGGGAGCCTACGAGCAGTACTTC
TRBJ2-7,TRBV6-1,-,TRBD1,CASKDRARYEQYF,TGTGCCAGCAAAGACAGGGCTAGATACGAGCAGTACTTC
TRBJ2-3,TRBV5-5,few,TRBD2,CASSPGLAVTDTQYF,TGTGCCAGCAGCCCGGGACTAGCGGTCACAGATACGCAGTATTTT
TRBJ2-5,TRBV10-3,-,-,CAISESSGGSEETQYF,TGTGCCATCAGTGAAAGTTCGGGGGGCTCGGAAGAGACCCAGTACTTC
TRBJ2-7,TRBV6-5,-,-,CASTGSSSKQYF,TGTGCCAGTACAGGGTCTTCTTCCAAGCAGTACTTC
TRBJ2-4,TRBV6-6,-,TRBD1,CASSLTGVNIQYF,TGTGCCAGCAGCCTGACAGGGGTGAACATTCAGTACTTC
TRBJ2-2,TRBV7-3,-,-,CASSSPPGGNTKGELFF,TGTGCCAGCAGCTCCCCTCCGGGCGGGAATACGAAAGGGGAGCTGTTTTTT
TRBJ2-5,TRBV7-2,-,TRBD1,CASSPDRPETQYF,TGTGCCAGCAGTCCGGACAGGCCGGAGACCCAGTACTTC
TRBJ2-3,TRBV30,-,-,CAWRTGRSTDTQYF,TGTGCCTGGAGGACAGGAAGGTCCACAGATACGCAGTATTTT
TRBJ1-4,TRBV7-8,-,TRBD1,CASSTRTGGDIGKLFF,TGTGCCAGCAGCACTCGGACAGGGGGCGACATTGGGAAACTGTTTTTT
TRBJ2-4,TRBV2,-,-,CASTPQGGKNIQYF,TGTGCCAGCACCCCACAAGGGGGAAAAAACATTCAGTACTTC
TRBJ1-5,TRBV5-6,-,-,CASSSLAQGFNQPQHF,TGTGCCAGCAGCTCCCTCGCGCAGGGGTTCAATCAGCCCCAGCATTTT
TRBJ2-7,TRBV27,-,TRBD1,CASSLLPGQPLIHF,TGTGCCAGCAGTTTGTTACCGGGACAGCCATTAATCCACTTC